This passage covers 27 T cell receptor beta chains from one sample sequenced in a study of vaccination and CD4 T cells after COVID-19. These receptors are not linked to any known antigen. Treatment here: roughly 10-day PBMC culture with coronavirus spike peptide pools or control peptides (ViraFEST assay). Sequenced with the Oncomine TCR Beta short-read assay was DNA taken from cultured CD4+ T cells. TCRdb passed the PCR reads through MiXCR, listing each CDR3 protein once. In the table there are 8,500 to 13,000 distinct CDR3 sequences, over 20% of which are singletons. The material sequenced was CD4+ T cells from blood, cultured in vitro, taken after SARS-CoV-2 vaccination. The receptors were sampled from a human donor who had recovered from COVID-19.

The table lists this clonotype with a few counts. This chain connects TRBV12-5 to TRBJ2-5; TRBD2 matches 7 bases. The germline gives CDR1 LGHNT, CDR2 FRNRAP. There are 13 residues in the CDR3. Germline trimming cut 6 bases from V and 3 bases from J; bases unmatched to any gene: 4. CDR3: CASGQRGEETQYF. CDR3 DNA: TGTGCTAGTGGGCAACGGGGGGAAGAGACCCAGTACTTC.

V usage is TRBV20-1 and J usage is TRBJ2-7, with D possibly matching TRBD2 (7 bases). This CDR3 comprises 13 residues. V gave up 2 bases and J gave up 6 bases, with 14 bases separating them. Germline V gives CDR1 DFQATT, CDR2 SNEGSKA (reference sequence). DNA for the CDR3: TGCAGTGCTAGATTGGGGGGAGGGGGCGAGCAGTACTTC. Its protein product is CSARLGGGGEQYF.

Judged by abundance, this clonotype is medium-sized. This chain connects TRBV19 to TRBJ1-2; D is unresolved. The CDR3 spans 14 residues. V was trimmed by 6 bases and J by 6 bases, leaving 17 bases between them. Germline V gene sequence: CDR1 LNHDA, CDR2 SQIVND (reference sequence). The CDR3 spells CASRTLIVPDGYTF. The DNA for the CDR3 is TGTGCCAGTAGAACGTTGATCGTGCCAGATGGCTACACCTTC.

This clonotype was observed a few times. This rearrangement joins TRBV6-1 to TRBJ2-3; weak D call: TRBD1 (6 bases). The germline V and J ends were trimmed by 6 bases and 7 bases, with 11 bases remaining between them. CDR3 length equals 12 residues. CDR1 is MNHNS, CDR2 SASEGT, per germline. As DNA, the CDR3 is TGTGCCAGCAGACAGGGTCATAATACGCAGTATTTT. Translation: CASRQGHNTQYF.

V usage is TRBV4-2 and J usage is TRBJ2-1; D possibly corresponds to TRBD2 (7 bases). Germline values: CDR1 LGHNA, CDR2 YNFKEQ. The CDR3 has 17 amino acids. The V end lost 1 base, the J end lost 4 bases, and 17 bases lay between the germline ends. The CDR3 spells CASSQAGGGLAYNEQFF. Here the CDR3 DNA reads TGTGCCAGCAGCCAAGCTGGGGGGGGCCTAGCGTACAATGAGCAGTTCTTC.

The V and J genes are TRBV4-3 and TRBJ2-1; 8 bases are shared with TRBD2. This CDR3 comprises 17 residues. Germline CDR1 and CDR2: LGHNA and YSLEER. V was pared by 0 bases and J by 2 bases, with 6 bases of the junction left unmatched. The DNA of the CDR3 is TGCGCCAGCAGCCAAGACCAGAGTAGCGGGGCCTACAATGAGCAGTTCTTC. Protein sequence: CASSQDQSSGAYNEQFF.

This clonotype was counted a few times. The rearrangement joins TRBV20-1 to TRBJ2-7, with D perhaps TRBD1 (5 bases). Per the germline V gene, CDR1 is DFQATT and CDR2 is SNEGSKA (reference sequence). Trimming cost V 3 bases and J 5 bases, with 14 bases left between them. The CDR3 sequence is 13 residues long. This CDR3 reads CSASWSGYHEQYF. In DNA, the CDR3 is TGCAGTGCTAGTTGGTCAGGGTACCACGAGCAGTACTTC.

This clonotype appeared a few times. The chain has TRBV18 and TRBJ2-7; 7 nucleotides line up with TRBD1. Germline V lookup: CDR1 KGHSH, CDR2 LQKENI. J gave up 2 bases and V 3 bases, and 4 bases lay outside the gene matches. This CDR3 has 14 amino acids. CDR3 in amino acids: CASSPDRVAYEQYF. The CDR3 bases are TGTGCCAGCTCACCCGACAGGGTGGCCTACGAGCAGTACTTC.

This clonotype appeared a few times. This chain uses TRBV10-3 with TRBJ2-7; 10 positions match TRBD1. V shed 6 bases, J shed 12 bases, and the junction held 8 bases outside the gene matches. This CDR3 spans 12 amino acids. Germline V lookup: CDR1 ENHRY, CDR2 SYGVKD. CDR3 in amino acids: CAISGTGDRWYF. CDR3 DNA: TGTGCCATCAGCGGGACAGGGGACCGGTGGTACTTC.

This clonotype was seen only a few times. The chain recombines TRBV20-1 with TRBJ2-7; D is ambiguous. CDR1 and CDR2 from the germline V gene are DFQATT and SNEGSKA (reference sequence). The V end lost 3 bases, the J end lost 0 bases, and 12 bases lay between the germline ends. CDR3 length: 14 residues. Written as DNA, the CDR3 is TGCAGTGCTAGCCGGGCTGGAAGCTCCTACGAGCAGTACTTC. Amino acids: CSASRAGSSYEQYF.

This clonotype occurred a few times. The chain has TRBV7-9 and TRBJ1-3; D is unclear. Trimming took 4 bases from V and 4 from J, leaving 11 bases between them. The CDR3 totals 14 residues. Looked up from germline, CDR1 is SEHNR and CDR2 is FQNEAQ (reference sequence). The CDR3 sequence is CASSSGSTGNTIYF. The CDR3 region has the DNA TGTGCCAGCAGCTCCGGGTCTACCGGAAACACCATATATTTT.

The chain links TRBV19 to TRBJ1-5; a possible D gene is TRBD1 (5 bases). V was pared by 7 bases and J by 1 base, with 11 bases between. The CDR3 contains 14 residues. Germline-derived CDR1 and CDR2 are LNHDA and SQIVND (reference sequence). This CDR3 is CASTPGGSNQPQHF. The CDR3 DNA follows: TGTGCCAGTACCCCTGGGGGAAGCAATCAGCCCCAGCATTTT.

The chain combines TRBV7-2 with TRBJ2-7, with D possibly TRBD1 on 5 matching bases. The V end was cut by 5 bases, the J end by 4 bases, with 9 bases between. CDR1 is SGHTA, CDR2 FQGNSA, per germline. The CDR3 contains 12 residues. In DNA, the CDR3 is TGTGCCAGCAGCCGGACAAGATACGAGCAGTACTTC. Translation gives CASSRTRYEQYF.

In its sample, this clonotype was seen a few times. The CDR3 nucleotides are TGCAGTGCTATCACCGGAACCTCTGGGGCCAACGTCCTGACTTTC. Amino acids: CSAITGTSGANVLTF. J is TRBJ2-6 and V is TRBV20-1; D unresolved. Germline V gives CDR1 DFQATT, CDR2 SNEGSKA (reference sequence). This CDR3 contains 15 residues. The ends were cut back, 4 bases at V and 0 bases at J, with 10 bases in the middle.

The J gene is TRBJ2-1, the V gene TRBV28, with 12 bases aligning to TRBD2. Germline V lookup: CDR1 MDHEN, CDR2 SYDVKM. This CDR3 spans 16 amino acids. V lost 6 bases and J lost 7; bases outside the gene matches: 10. CDR3 residues: CASRSPLAGGGNEQFF. In DNA form, the CDR3 reads TGTGCCAGCAGGTCCCCCCTAGCGGGAGGGGGGAATGAGCAGTTCTTC.

Only a few counts were recorded for this clonotype. The chain employs TRBV27 and TRBJ1-1; 7 bases match TRBD1. This CDR3 is built from 15 residues. V lost 5 bases, J lost 5 bases, and 11 bases stayed unmatched. The V gene's germline CDR1 is MNHEY and CDR2 SMNVEV (reference sequence). The CDR3 spells CASSLQGGGGTEAFF. CDR3 coding DNA: TGTGCCAGCAGTCTCCAGGGGGGGGGCGGTACTGAAGCTTTCTTT.

In this sample, this clonotype turned up a few times. The V and J genes are TRBV6-2 or TRBV6-3 and TRBJ2-4; 8 bases are shared with TRBD2. Losses at the gene ends were 2 bases for V and 6 bases for J; bases not matched to a gene: 3. Germline lookup yields CDR1 MNHEY and CDR2 SVGEGT. This CDR3 is built from 14 residues. CDR3 amino acids: CASSYGREVNIQYF. Written as DNA, the CDR3 is TGTGCCAGCAGTTACGGGCGGGAGGTAAACATTCAGTACTTC.

Judged by abundance, this clonotype is medium-sized (0.01 to 0.1%). CDR3 protein: CASQRVGGNTGELFF. DNA of the CDR3: TGCGCCAGCCAGCGAGTGGGAGGAAACACCGGGGAGCTGTTTTTT. The J gene is TRBJ2-2, the V gene TRBV10-2; D may be TRBD2 (6 bases). Germline CDR1 reads WSHSY; CDR2 reads SAAADI. The CDR3 contains 15 residues. The ends were cut back, 8 bases at V and 2 bases at J, with 15 bases in the middle.

This clonotype has just a few counts. Written as DNA, the CDR3 is TGTGCCAGTAGTAGAGGGACAGGGGACGTGGAGACCCAGTACTTC. It codes for CASSRGTGDVETQYF. The chain combines TRBV19 with TRBJ2-5; 10 bases align to TRBD1. V trimming: 4 bases; J trimming: 5 bases; junction bases outside the gene matches: 7. This CDR3 contains 15 residues. Germline V gene lookup returns CDR1 LNHDA and CDR2 SQIVND (reference sequence). The complete variable domain, with remaining parts taken from reference TRBV19 and TRBJ2-5, reads DGGITQSPKYLFRKEGQNVTLSCEQNLNHDAMYWYRQDPGQGLRLIYYSQIVNDFQKGDIAEGYSVSREKKESFPLTVTSAQKNPTAFYLCASSRGTGDVETQYFGPGTRLLVL.

V gene TRBV9 combines with J gene TRBJ2-1, with D perhaps TRBD2 (6 bases). Germline loops: CDR1 SGDLS, CDR2 YYNGEE. Trimming removed 0 bases at V and 9 bases at J, with 7 bases between. The CDR3 has 12 amino acids. The CDR3 coding sequence is TGTGCCAGCAGCGTAGCGGGGGTTGAGCAGTTCTTC. Translated: CASSVAGVEQFF.

This clonotype has more than one count but fewer than ten. The chain recombines TRBV4-1 with TRBJ1-6, with D possibly matching TRBD1 (5 bases). The CDR3 contains 18 residues. Per germline, CDR1 MGHRA and CDR2 YSYEKL. The V and J ends lost 1 base and 5 bases respectively, with 18 bases between them. CDR3 nucleotide sequence: TGCGCCAGCAGCCAAGTAGTATTGGTAACAGGTCATAATTCACCCCTCCACTTT. Translating it yields CASSQVVLVTGHNSPLHF.

The chain recombines TRBV7-3 with TRBJ2-3, with 8 bases matching TRBD1. Germline V gives CDR1 SGHTA, CDR2 FQGTGA. The CDR3 has 16 residues. After removal of 0 bases from V and 5 bases from J, the junction contained 7 bases not matched to a gene. The CDR3 nucleotides read TGTGCCAGCAGCTTAACAGTCGACAGGGGTGGAGATACGCAGTATTTT. Its translation is CASSLTVDRGGDTQYF.

V usage is TRBV29-1 and J usage is TRBJ2-1; D not resolved. Trimming stripped 5 bases from V and 3 bases from J, with 8 bases between. The CDR3 length is 12 residues. Germline CDR1 SQVTM, CDR2 ANQGSEA. The CDR3 loop is CSVRGGYNEQFF. The CDR3 DNA reads as TGCAGCGTTAGAGGCGGCTACAATGAGCAGTTCTTC.

This clonotype was detected a few times. The J gene is TRBJ2-7, the V gene TRBV7-2; 8 positions agree with TRBD2. Germline lookup yields CDR1 SGHTA and CDR2 FQGNSA. V dropped 5 bases and J dropped 4; count of bases not matched to a gene: 13. The CDR3 is made up of 16 amino acids. The CDR3 region is CASSRPGGTRAYEQYF. DNA of the CDR3: TGTGCCAGCAGCCGTCCGGGCGGGACTAGGGCGTACGAGCAGTACTTC.

This clonotype was detected a few times. The chain joins TRBV10-1 to TRBJ2-7, with D hard to call. V was cut by 3 bases and J by 2 bases, with 11 bases left in between. The CDR3 length is 14 residues. Germline values: CDR1 WNHNN, CDR2 SYGVQD (reference sequence). The CDR3 DNA reads as TGCGCCAGCAGTGAAGTCCGAGAGCCCTACGAGCAGTACTTC. This gives the protein CASSEVREPYEQYF.

This clonotype qualifies as large. The rearrangement joins TRBV20-1 to TRBJ2-7; D is perhaps TRBD1 (6 bases). This CDR3 spans 15 amino acids. Germline-derived CDR1 and CDR2 are DFQATT and SNEGSKA (reference sequence). V gave up 0 bases and J gave up 2 bases, with 14 bases separating them. In DNA form, the CDR3 reads TGCAGTGCTAGAGATCTGCAGGGGACCACCTACGAGCAGTACTTC. Protein product: CSARDLQGTTYEQYF.

The chain is built from TRBV29-1 and TRBJ2-3, with D hard to call. V was clipped by 7 bases and J by 0 bases, with 5 bases between them. Germline V gene data show CDR1 as SQVTM and CDR2 as ANQGSEA. This CDR3 is 11 amino acids long. CDR3 amino acids: CSGSSTDTQYF. The CDR3, as DNA: TGCAGCGGTTCTAGCACAGATACGCAGTATTTT.